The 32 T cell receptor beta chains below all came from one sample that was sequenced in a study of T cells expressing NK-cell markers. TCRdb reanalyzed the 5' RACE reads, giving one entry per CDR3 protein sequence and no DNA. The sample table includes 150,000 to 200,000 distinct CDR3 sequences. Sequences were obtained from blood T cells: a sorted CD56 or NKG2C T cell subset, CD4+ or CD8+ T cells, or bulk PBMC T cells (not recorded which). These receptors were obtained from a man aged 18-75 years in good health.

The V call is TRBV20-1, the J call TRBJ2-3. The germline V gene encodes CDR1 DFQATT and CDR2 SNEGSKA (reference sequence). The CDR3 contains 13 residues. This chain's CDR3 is CSARELAADTQYF.

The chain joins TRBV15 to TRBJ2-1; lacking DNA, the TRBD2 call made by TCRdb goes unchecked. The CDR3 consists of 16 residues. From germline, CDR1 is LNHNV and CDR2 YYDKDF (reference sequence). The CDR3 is CATSRDWLAGGWEQFF. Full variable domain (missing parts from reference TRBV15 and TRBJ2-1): DAMVIQNPRYQVTQFGKPVTLSCSQTLNHNVMYWYQQKSSQAPKLLFHYYDKDFNNEADTPDNFQSRRPNTSFCFLDIRSPGLGDTAMYLCATSRDWLAGGWEQFFGPGTRLTVL.

CDR3 protein: CASRHREGDYGYTF. This chain uses TRBV2 with TRBJ1-2. Germline CDR1 reads SNHLY; CDR2 reads FYNNEI. This CDR3 is built from 14 residues.

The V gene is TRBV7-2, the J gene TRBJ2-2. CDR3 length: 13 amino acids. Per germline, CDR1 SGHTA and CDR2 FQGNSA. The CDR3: CASSPTNTGELFF.

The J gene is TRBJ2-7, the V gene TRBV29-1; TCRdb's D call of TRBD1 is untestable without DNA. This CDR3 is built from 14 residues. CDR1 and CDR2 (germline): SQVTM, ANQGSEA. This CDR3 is CSVAGDGSSYEQYF.

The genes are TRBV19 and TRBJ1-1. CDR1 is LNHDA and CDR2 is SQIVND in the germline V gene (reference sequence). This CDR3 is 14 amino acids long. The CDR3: CASNEYGDLTEAFF.

CDR3 loop: CASRDPGTGLYEQYF. V and J are TRBV28 and TRBJ2-7; the D call from TCRdb, TRBD1, cannot be confirmed without DNA. The germline gives CDR1 MDHEN, CDR2 SYDVKM. CDR3 length: 15 amino acids.

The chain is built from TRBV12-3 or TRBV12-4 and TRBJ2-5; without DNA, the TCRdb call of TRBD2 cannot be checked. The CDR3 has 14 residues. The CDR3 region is CASHGGGFKETQYF.

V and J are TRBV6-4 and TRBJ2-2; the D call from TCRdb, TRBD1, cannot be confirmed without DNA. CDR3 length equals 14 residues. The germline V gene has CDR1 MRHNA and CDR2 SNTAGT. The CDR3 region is CASRGQVDTGELFF.

The CDR3 protein is CASSQFRTSGGPNNEQFF. J is TRBJ2-1 and V is TRBV11-1; there is no DNA to check the TCRdb D call of TRBD2. The CDR3 consists of 18 residues. CDR1 and CDR2 (germline): SGHAT, FQDESV (reference sequence).

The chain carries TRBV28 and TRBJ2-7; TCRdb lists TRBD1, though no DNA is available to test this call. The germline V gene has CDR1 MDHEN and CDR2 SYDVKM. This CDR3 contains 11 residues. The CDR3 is CASSPRNEQYF.

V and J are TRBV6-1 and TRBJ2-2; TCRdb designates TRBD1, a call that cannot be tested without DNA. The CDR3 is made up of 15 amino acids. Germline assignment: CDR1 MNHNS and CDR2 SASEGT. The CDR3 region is CASSRTGGDSGELFF.

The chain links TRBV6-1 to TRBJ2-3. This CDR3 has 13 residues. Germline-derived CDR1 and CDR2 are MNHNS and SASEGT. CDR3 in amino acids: CASITTFTDTQYF.

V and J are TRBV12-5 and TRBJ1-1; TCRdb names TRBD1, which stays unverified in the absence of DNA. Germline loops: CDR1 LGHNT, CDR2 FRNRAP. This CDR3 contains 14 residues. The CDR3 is CASGWGTGRFGAFF. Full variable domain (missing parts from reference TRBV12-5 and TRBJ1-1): DARVTQTPRHKVTEMGQEVTMRCQPILGHNTVFWYRQTMMQGLELLAYFRNRAPLDDSGMPKDRFSAEMPDATLATLKIQPSEPRDSAVYFCASGWGTGRFGAFFGQGTRLTVV.

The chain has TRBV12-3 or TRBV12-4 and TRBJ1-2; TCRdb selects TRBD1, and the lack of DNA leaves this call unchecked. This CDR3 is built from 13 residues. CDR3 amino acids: CASSLAETGGYTF.

The CDR3: CASKPPGTKNTGELFF. The chain recombines TRBV13 with TRBJ2-2; lacking DNA, the TRBD1 call made by TCRdb goes unchecked. The CDR3 sequence is 16 residues long. The germline V gene has CDR1 PRHDT and CDR2 FYEKMQ (reference sequence). Variable domain in full (rest from reference TRBV13 and TRBJ2-2): AAGVIQSPRHLIKEKRETATLKCYPIPRHDTVYWYQQGPGQDPQFLISFYEKMQSDKGSIPDRFSAQQFSDYHSELNMSSLELGDSALYFCASKPPGTKNTGELFFGEGSRLTVL.

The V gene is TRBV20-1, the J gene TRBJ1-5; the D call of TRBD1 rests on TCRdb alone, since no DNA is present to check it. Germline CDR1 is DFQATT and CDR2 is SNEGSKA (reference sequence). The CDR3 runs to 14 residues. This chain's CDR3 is CSALDRDMGQPQHF.

CDR3 protein: CASSSDGGLLNEQFF. The chain recombines TRBV4-2 with TRBJ2-1. The length of the CDR3 is 15 residues. The germline CDR1 and CDR2 sequences are LGHNA and YNFKEQ.

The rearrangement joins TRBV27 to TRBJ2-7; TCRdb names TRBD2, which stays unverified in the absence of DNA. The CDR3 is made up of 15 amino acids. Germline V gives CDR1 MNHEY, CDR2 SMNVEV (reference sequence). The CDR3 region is CASSLGTSYSYEQYF.

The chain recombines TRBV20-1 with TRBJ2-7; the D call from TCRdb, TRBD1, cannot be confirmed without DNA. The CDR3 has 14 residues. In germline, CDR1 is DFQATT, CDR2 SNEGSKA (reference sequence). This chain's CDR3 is CSARDSQGAWEQYF.

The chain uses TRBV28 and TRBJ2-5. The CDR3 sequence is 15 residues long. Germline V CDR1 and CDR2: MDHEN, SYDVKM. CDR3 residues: CASSLFVVRTETQYF.

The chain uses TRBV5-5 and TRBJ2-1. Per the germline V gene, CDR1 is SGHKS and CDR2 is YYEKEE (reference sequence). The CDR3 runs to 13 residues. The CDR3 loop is CASSLGVGFEQFF.

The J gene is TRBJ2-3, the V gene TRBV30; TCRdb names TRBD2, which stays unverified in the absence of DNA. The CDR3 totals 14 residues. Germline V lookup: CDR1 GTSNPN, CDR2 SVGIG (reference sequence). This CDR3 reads CAWNEAGGRYTQYF.

This CDR3 is CASSLAMEGTSGYTF. This chain joins TRBV7-9 and TRBJ1-2. This CDR3 contains 15 residues. The V gene's germline CDR1 is SEHNR and CDR2 FQNEAQ (reference sequence). Drawing the rest from reference TRBV7-9 and TRBJ1-2, the complete variable domain is DTGVSQNPRHKITKRGQNVTFRCDPISEHNRLYWYRQTLGQGPEFLTYFQNEAQLEKSRLLSDRFSAERPKGSFSTLEIQRTEQGDSAMYLCASSLAMEGTSGYTFGSGTRLTVV.

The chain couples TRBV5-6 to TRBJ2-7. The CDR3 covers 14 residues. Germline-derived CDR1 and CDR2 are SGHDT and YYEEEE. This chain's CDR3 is CASSFLYPTDEQYF.

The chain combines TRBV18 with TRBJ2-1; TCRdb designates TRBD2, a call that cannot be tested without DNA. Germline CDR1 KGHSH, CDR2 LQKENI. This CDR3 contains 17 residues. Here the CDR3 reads CASSPFPPSGGAIEQFF.

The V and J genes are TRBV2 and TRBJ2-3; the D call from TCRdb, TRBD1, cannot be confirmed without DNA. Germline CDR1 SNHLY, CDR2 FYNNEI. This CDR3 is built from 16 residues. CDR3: CASSDPPGQGIDTQYF.

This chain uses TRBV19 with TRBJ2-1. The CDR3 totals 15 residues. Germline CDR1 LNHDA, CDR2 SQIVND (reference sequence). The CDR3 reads CASSPSDSSYNEQFF.

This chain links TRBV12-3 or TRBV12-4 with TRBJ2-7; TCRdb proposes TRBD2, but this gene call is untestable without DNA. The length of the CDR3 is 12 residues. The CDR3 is CASKPGTGEQYF.

This CDR3 reads CASSLSSGANVLTF. The chain links TRBV5-1 to TRBJ2-6. Germline assignment: CDR1 SGHRS and CDR2 YFSETQ. This CDR3 spans 14 amino acids.

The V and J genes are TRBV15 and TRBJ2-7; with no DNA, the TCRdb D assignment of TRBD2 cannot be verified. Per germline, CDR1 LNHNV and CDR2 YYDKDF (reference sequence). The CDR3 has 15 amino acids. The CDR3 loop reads CATSRPGTPSYEQYF.

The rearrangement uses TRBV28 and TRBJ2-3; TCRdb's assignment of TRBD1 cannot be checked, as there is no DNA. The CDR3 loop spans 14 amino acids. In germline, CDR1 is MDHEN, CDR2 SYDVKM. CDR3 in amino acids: CASSHGTPRDTQYF. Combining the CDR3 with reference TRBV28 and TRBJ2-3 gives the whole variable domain DVKVTQSSRYLVKRTGEKVFLECVQDMDHENMFWYRQDPGLGLRLIYFSYDVKMKEKGDIPEGYSVSREKKERFSLILESASTNQTSMYLCASSHGTPRDTQYFGPGTRLTVL.